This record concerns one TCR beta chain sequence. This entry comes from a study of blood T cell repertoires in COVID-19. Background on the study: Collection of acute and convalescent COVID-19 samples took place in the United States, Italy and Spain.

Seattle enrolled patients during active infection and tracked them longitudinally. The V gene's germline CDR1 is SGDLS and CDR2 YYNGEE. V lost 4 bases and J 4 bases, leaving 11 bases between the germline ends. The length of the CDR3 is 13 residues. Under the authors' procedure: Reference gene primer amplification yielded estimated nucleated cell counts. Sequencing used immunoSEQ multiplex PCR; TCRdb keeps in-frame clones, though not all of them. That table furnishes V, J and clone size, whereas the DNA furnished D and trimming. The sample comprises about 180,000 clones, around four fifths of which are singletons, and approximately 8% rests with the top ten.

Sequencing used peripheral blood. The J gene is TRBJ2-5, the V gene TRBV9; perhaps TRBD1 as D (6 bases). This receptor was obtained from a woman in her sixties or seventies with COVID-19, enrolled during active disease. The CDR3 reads CASSPRGGETQYF. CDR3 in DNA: TGTGCCAGCAGCCCCCGAGGGGGAGAGACCCAGTACTTC.